The present TCR beta chain was sequenced within a study of blood T cell repertoires in COVID-19. Overall study context: PBMCs, B-cell-depleted T cells, or T cells provided the cDNA or gDNA that made up the material.

Germline lookup yields CDR1 SEHNR and CDR2 FQNEAQ (reference sequence). With 5 bases clipped from V and 8 bases from J, the junction kept 8 bases outside the gene matches. The CDR3 has 14 amino acids. Authors' methods: Estimates of nucleated cell counts were drawn from the amplification of reference gene primers. The protocol was immunoSEQ multiplex PCR, while the TCRdb copy is restricted to in-frame clones and leaves out a portion. V and J calls and clone size are given by that table; D and trimming were obtained from the DNA. The sample includes under 200,000 clones, roughly 88% of them seen just once. This study enrolled people aged about 18 to 90 from 24 US geographic areas. Self-reported history from a screening survey and questionnaire set each donor's cohort.

The receptor was isolated from a man in his forties or fifties with acute COVID-19. Sequencing used PBMCs or T cells enriched from blood (not recorded which). The V call is TRBV7-9, the J call TRBJ1-4; 7 bases agree with TRBD1. The DNA of the CDR3 is TGTGCCAGCAGCCGGCCGACAGGGAACGAAAAACTGTTTTTT. Translated, it gives CASSRPTGNEKLFF. Together with reference TRBV7-9 and TRBJ1-4, the CDR3 gives the full variable domain: DTGVSQNPRHKITKRGQNVTFRCDPISEHNRLYWYRQTLGQGPEFLTYFQNEAQLEKSRLLSDRFSAERPKGSFSTLEIQRTEQGDSAMYLCASSRPTGNEKLFFGSGTQLSVL.